This TCR beta chain appears in the sequencing data of a study of post-analysis software for immune sequencing data. Study at large: Relapsing-remitting, secondary progressive and progressive-relapsing courses of multiple sclerosis were included. Overall study findings and caveats: Those samples that were prepared in the same batch co-clustered strongly by F measure. Normalized Chao1 diversity was significantly reduced in patients versus controls. Compared with controls, patients had more of about 5 TRBV segments, including TRBV5-6, TRBV5-1 and TRBV20-1.

In regard to this clonotype: Its target is not known.

Germline CDR1 LGHDT, CDR2 YNNKEL (reference sequence). V shed 7 bases and J shed 5 bases, with 23 bases lying between them. This CDR3 has 16 amino acids. Unique molecular identifiers were present in the TCR beta cDNA libraries. T cells numbering roughly 0.9 to 11 million gave rise to 450,000 to 550,000 cDNA molecules. From the PCR reads, TCRdb called clonotypes with MiXCR, one entry per CDR3 protein. The sample records 650,000 to 900,000 distinct CDR3 sequences, around 42% being singletons. The V gene is TRBV3-1, the J gene TRBJ2-5; D might be TRBD2 (6 bases). The TCR sequence derives from a girl between 10 and 17 years old with multiple sclerosis. Material: blood. The CDR3 DNA sequence: TGTGCCAGCACCGAAAAACGGGACTGGGCCCGGGAGACCCAGTACTTC. Its protein product is CASTEKRDWARETQYF.